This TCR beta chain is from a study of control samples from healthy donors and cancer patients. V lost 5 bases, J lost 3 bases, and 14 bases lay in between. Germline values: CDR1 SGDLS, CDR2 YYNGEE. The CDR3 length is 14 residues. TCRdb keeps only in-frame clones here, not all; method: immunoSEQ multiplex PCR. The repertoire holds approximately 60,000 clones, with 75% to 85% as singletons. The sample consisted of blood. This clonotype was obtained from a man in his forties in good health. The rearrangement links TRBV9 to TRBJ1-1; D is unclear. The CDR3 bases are TGTGCCAGCAGGGAGGGTTTGACGGACACTGAAGCTTTCTTT. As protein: CASREGLTDTEAFF. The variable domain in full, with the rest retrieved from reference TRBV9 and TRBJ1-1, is DSGVTQTPKHLITATGQRVTLRCSPRSGDLSVYWYQQSLDQGLQFLIQYYNGEERAKGNILERFSAQQFPDLHSELNLSSLELGDSALYFCASREGLTDTEAFFGQGTRLTVV.